The 9 T cell receptor beta chains below all came from one sample that was sequenced in a study of OX40 agonist ivuxolimab in advanced cancers. The method was immunoSEQ multiplex PCR; TCRdb's version includes in-frame clones alone and lacks a portion of them. The table shows tens of thousands of clones, with about 90% occurring only once. This specimen consisted of CD4+ or CD8+ T cells sorted from blood, obtained in a trial of the OX40 agonist ivuxolimab. The receptors come from an adult with an advanced solid tumor such as melanoma, head and neck, liver or kidney cancer.

This clone was detected only a few times. V usage is TRBV7-2 and J usage is TRBJ2-1; 7 positions agree with TRBD2. The CDR3 covers 15 residues. The ends lost 5 bases at V and 8 bases at J; junction bases unmatched: 12. Germline V lookup: CDR1 SGHTA, CDR2 FQGNSA. DNA of the CDR3: TGTGCCAGCAGCCCGGACCCGCGGGGGATCTATGAGCAGTTCTTC. It encodes CASSPDPRGIYEQFF.

The chain links TRBV10-2 to TRBJ1-1; D is perhaps TRBD1 (6 bases). Germline CDR1 reads WSHSY; CDR2 reads SAAADI. CDR3 length: 14 amino acids. Trimming left V 7 bases short and J 4 bases short, with 16 bases between. The CDR3 sequence is CASMSGTMGTEAFF. CDR3 sequence (DNA): TGCGCCAGCATGAGCGGGACAATGGGCACTGAAGCTTTCTTT.

The V gene is TRBV7-6, the J gene TRBJ2-1; the match to TRBD2 covers 12 bases. Germline-derived CDR1 and CDR2 are SGHVS and FNYEAQ. Trimming took 1 base from V and 8 from J; bases not matched to a gene: 9. CDR3 length equals 17 residues. This CDR3 reads CASSLGPLAGGRDEQFF. CDR3 nucleotide sequence: TGTGCCAGCAGCTTAGGCCCGCTAGCGGGGGGGCGGGATGAGCAGTTCTTC. The variable domain in full, completed from reference TRBV7-6 and TRBJ2-1, reads GAGVSQSPRYKVTKRGQDVALRCDPISGHVSLYWYRQALGQGPEFLTYFNYEAQQDKSGLPNDRFSAERPEGSISTLTIQRTEQRDSAMYRCASSLGPLAGGRDEQFFGPGTRLTVL.

CDR3 bases: TGTGCTAGTGCCCGGGGGGCTGATGGGGCCAACGTCCTGACTTTC. This translates into CASARGADGANVLTF. This chain connects TRBV12-5 to TRBJ2-6, with D maybe TRBD2 (7 bases). V was trimmed by 7 bases and J by 3 bases, leaving 13 bases between them. Germline CDR1 and CDR2: LGHNT and FRNRAP. The CDR3 runs 15 residues. The whole variable domain, filled in from reference TRBV12-5 and TRBJ2-6, reads DARVTQTPRHKVTEMGQEVTMRCQPILGHNTVFWYRQTMMQGLELLAYFRNRAPLDDSGMPKDRFSAEMPDATLATLKIQPSEPRDSAVYFCASARGADGANVLTFGAGSRLTVL.

This clone was picked up one time. V and J are TRBV7-9 and TRBJ1-6; perhaps TRBD1 as D (5 bases). Per germline, CDR1 SEHNR and CDR2 FQNEAQ (reference sequence). V was trimmed by 3 bases and J by 10 bases, leaving 16 bases between them. This CDR3 has 15 residues. CDR3 protein: CASSFGSLGASPLHF. For the CDR3, the DNA is TGTGCCAGCAGCTTCGGGTCTTTAGGGGCCTCACCCCTCCACTTT.

This chain links TRBV11-2 with TRBJ2-5, with 15 bases that match TRBD2. Germline CDR1 is SGHAT and CDR2 is FQNNGV. V trimming: 5 bases; J trimming: 1 base; junction bases outside the gene matches: 5. The CDR3 has 17 residues. This CDR3 is CASSGLAGGVGQETQYF. CDR3 nucleotide sequence: TGTGCCAGCAGCGGACTAGCGGGGGGGGTCGGCCAAGAGACCCAGTACTTC.

The rearrangement joins TRBV6-6 to TRBJ2-7; D unresolved. Trimming pared 2 bases from V and 2 bases from J, leaving 10 bases between. The CDR3 is 14 amino acids. The germline CDR1 and CDR2 sequences are MNHNY and SVGAGI (reference sequence). CDR3 amino acids: CASSYDGVTYEQYF. CDR3 coding DNA: TGTGCCAGCAGTTACGATGGGGTGACCTACGAGCAGTACTTC.

The V and J genes are TRBV6-5 and TRBJ1-2, with TRBD1 identical over 7 bases. The CDR3 is 14 residues long. CDR1 is MNHEY and CDR2 is SVGAGI in the germline V gene. V shed 5 bases and J 4 bases; nucleotides not matched to a gene: 7. CDR3: CASSPGQATYGYTF. Written as DNA, the CDR3 is TGTGCCAGCAGTCCCGGACAGGCGACCTATGGCTACACCTTC.

The rearrangement links TRBV6-1 to TRBJ2-7, with TRBD1 matching over 8 bases. Germline-derived CDR1 and CDR2 are MNHNS and SASEGT. The length of the CDR3 is 15 residues. V lost 7 bases, J lost 4 bases, and 12 bases stayed unmatched. CDR3 nucleotides: TGTGCCAGCATGCTTAGGGGGACAGGAACTTACGAGCAGTACTTC. This codes for CASMLRGTGTYEQYF.